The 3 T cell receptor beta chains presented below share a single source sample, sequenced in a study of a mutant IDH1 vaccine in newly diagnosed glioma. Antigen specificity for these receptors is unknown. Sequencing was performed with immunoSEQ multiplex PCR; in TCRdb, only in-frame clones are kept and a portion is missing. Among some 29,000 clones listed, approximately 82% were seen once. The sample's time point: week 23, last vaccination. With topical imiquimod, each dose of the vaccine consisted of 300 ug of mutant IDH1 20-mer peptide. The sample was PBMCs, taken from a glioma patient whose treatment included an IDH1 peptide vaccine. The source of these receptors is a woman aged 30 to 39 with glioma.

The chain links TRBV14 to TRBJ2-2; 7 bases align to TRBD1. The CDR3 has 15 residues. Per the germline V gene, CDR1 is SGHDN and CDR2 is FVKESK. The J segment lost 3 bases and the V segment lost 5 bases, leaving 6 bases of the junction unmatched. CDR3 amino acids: CASSFGQEDTGELFF. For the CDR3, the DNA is TGTGCCAGCAGCTTCGGACAGGAGGACACCGGGGAGCTGTTTTTT.

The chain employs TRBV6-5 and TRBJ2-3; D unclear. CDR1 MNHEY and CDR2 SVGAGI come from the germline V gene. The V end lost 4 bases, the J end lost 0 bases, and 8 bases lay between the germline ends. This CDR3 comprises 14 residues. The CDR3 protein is CASSFAESTDTQYF. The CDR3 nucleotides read TGTGCCAGCAGTTTTGCCGAGAGCACAGATACGCAGTATTTT.

This CDR3 is CASTGTYEQYF. CDR3 DNA: TGTGCCAGCACTGGGACCTACGAGCAGTACTTC. J is TRBJ2-7 and V is TRBV2, with D unresolved. The germline CDR1 and CDR2 sequences are SNHLY and FYNNEI. The V gene lost 7 bases and the J gene lost 2 bases, with 6 bases spanning the gap. This CDR3 is built from 11 residues.